Listed below are T cell receptor beta chains from one sample, sequenced in a study of T cells in Graves' hyperthyroidism and ophthalmopathy. TCRdb analysed the multiplex PCR reads with MiXCR anew, one entry per CDR3 protein. In the table there are roughly 350,000 distinct CDR3 sequences, approximately 14% of which are singletons. Sequencing was done on a sample of blood. These receptors were obtained from a woman aged 30 to 39 with Graves' hyperthyroidism. Both conserved end residues are part of each CDR3. The D gene is left open where the match is weak. A row's size may be missing; if present it is once, few, many or a size class.

DNA | CDR3 | V | length | J | D | size
TGTGCCAGCAGTTTAGGGACAGATCGGTTAGAGACCCAGTACTTC | CASSLGTDRLETQYF | TRBV12-3/TRBV12-4 | 15 | TRBJ2-5 | . | many
TGTGCCAGCAGTTTACTACTCAGGGCCAGAGTCCAAGAGACCCAGTACTTC | CASSLLLRARVQETQYF | TRBV28 | 17 | TRBJ2-5 | . | many
TGTGCCAGCAGCTCGACTGCCTCGGAGGAGACCCAGTACTTC | CASSSTASEETQYF | TRBV5-5 | 14 | TRBJ2-5 | . | many
TGTGCCAGCAGTTTAGCGCGGGTAGGCTACACCTTC | CASSLARVGYTF | TRBV12-3/TRBV12-4 | 12 | TRBJ1-2 | . | many
TGTGCCAGCAGCCCTGGACACACGAACACTGAAGCTTTCTTT | CASSPGHTNTEAFF | TRBV14 | 14 | TRBJ1-1 | . | many
TGTGCCAGCGGGAGACAAGAGACCCAGTACTTC | CASGRQETQYF | TRBV11-2 | 11 | TRBJ2-5 | . | .
TGTGCCAGCAGTTTAGCGTTAACCTACAATGAGCAGTTCTTC | CASSLALTYNEQFF | TRBV28 | 14 | TRBJ2-1 | . | .
TGCAGTGCTAGGGTAGCGGTACGCACAGATACGCAGTATTTT | CSARVAVRTDTQYF | TRBV20-1 | 14 | TRBJ2-3 | . | few
TGTGCCAGCAGCTTAAGTTATCGGACTCTAAATGAGCAGTTCTTC | CASSLSYRTLNEQFF | TRBV7-2 | 15 | TRBJ2-1 | . | many
TGTGCCAGCAGCTTAGGGGGAGACAGGGGATCTCGCTACACCTTC | CASSLGGDRGSRYTF | TRBV7-2 | 15 | TRBJ1-2 | TRBD1 | many
TGCAGTGCTAGAGATCGGGGGATCGGCACTGAAGCTTTCTTT | CSARDRGIGTEAFF | TRBV20-1 | 14 | TRBJ1-1 | . | many
TGTGCCAGCCGGACAGGAGAAGACTCACCCCTCCACTTT | CASRTGEDSPLHF | TRBV2 | 13 | TRBJ1-6 | TRBD1 | many
TGTGCCACCAGTGATTCCGGATCCTACGAGCAGTACTTC | CATSDSGSYEQYF | TRBV24-1 | 13 | TRBJ2-7 | . | .
TGTGCCAGCCAGGGGGCGAGCAATCAGCCCCAGCATTTT | CASQGASNQPQHF | TRBV19 | 13 | TRBJ1-5 | TRBD1 | .
TGCAGTGCTAGAGATCGGGGGTACACTGAAGCTTTCTTT | CSARDRGYTEAFF | TRBV20-1 | 13 | TRBJ1-1 | . | .
TGTGCCAGCAGCTTGGGGACAGGGCCATTCTGGAACTTC | CASSLGTGPFWNF | TRBV6-1 | 13 | TRBJ2-5 | TRBD1 | few
TGTGCCAGCAGCCCGGGACTAGAAAGTACGCAGTATTTT | CASSPGLESTQYF | TRBV3-1 | 13 | TRBJ2-3 | TRBD2 | .
TGCAGTGCCCACCGGGCGGGCGGGAGCCGCGAGCAGTACTTC | CSAHRAGGSREQYF | TRBV20-1 | 14 | TRBJ2-7 | TRBD2 | few
TGTGCCAGCAGTTTTGGACTAGCGGGATTCACCGGGGAGCTGTTTTTT | CASSFGLAGFTGELFF | TRBV12-3/TRBV12-4 | 16 | TRBJ2-2 | TRBD2 | .
TGTGCCAGCAGCCACGGTGGCGGGAACACTGAAGCTTTCTTT | CASSHGGGNTEAFF | TRBV5-5 | 14 | TRBJ1-1 | . | many
TGCAGTGCCCAGCGTCCTCCGAACACTGAAGCTTTCTTT | CSAQRPPNTEAFF | TRBV20-1 | 13 | TRBJ1-1 | . | .
TGTGCCAGCAGCGTCTCACTAGGAGGAGGGAATGAGCAGTTCTTC | CASSVSLGGGNEQFF | TRBV9 | 15 | TRBJ2-1 | . | .
TGTGCCAGCAGTGCGACAGATAGCAATCAGCCCCAGCATTTT | CASSATDSNQPQHF | TRBV6-2/TRBV6-3 | 14 | TRBJ1-5 | . | .
TGCGCCAGCAGCCAAGTTGGGGGCACTAATGAAAAACTGTTTTTT | CASSQVGGTNEKLFF | TRBV4-1 | 15 | TRBJ1-4 | . | .
TGTGCCAGCAGCTTTGCGGACACTGAAGCTTTCTTT | CASSFADTEAFF | TRBV5-5 | 12 | TRBJ1-1 | . | many
TGTGCCAGCAGCGCCCAGGGCGATACGCAGTATTTT | CASSAQGDTQYF | TRBV7-9 | 12 | TRBJ2-3 | . | few
TGTGCCAGCGAGGTCAGCCGTAACTATGGCTACACCTTC | CASEVSRNYGYTF | TRBV2 | 13 | TRBJ1-2 | . | many
TGCGCCAGCAGCTTTAAGGCCATGGGCGGATCCTACGAGCAGTACTTC | CASSFKAMGGSYEQYF | TRBV5-1 | 16 | TRBJ2-7 | . | few
TGTGCCAGCAGCCAAGGCGACAGGGCGGCAGACATTCAGTACTTC | CASSQGDRAADIQYF | TRBV4-2 | 15 | TRBJ2-4 | TRBD1 | few
TGTGCCAGCAGCTCTCCCGGGACAGCGAACACTGAAGCTTTCTTT | CASSSPGTANTEAFF | TRBV3-1 | 15 | TRBJ1-1 | TRBD1 | few
TGTGCCAGCAGCTTCGGACAGCGGGAGACCCAGTACTTC | CASSFGQRETQYF | TRBV11-2 | 13 | TRBJ2-5 | . | many
TGTGCCAGCAGCTTAATGGTGGGGGACGGGCAGCCCCAGCATTTT | CASSLMVGDGQPQHF | TRBV7-2 | 15 | TRBJ1-5 | . | .
TGTGCCAGCAGTTCTCGACTAGCGGGACGCACAGATACGCAGTATTTT | CASSSRLAGRTDTQYF | TRBV28 | 16 | TRBJ2-3 | TRBD2 | many
TGTGCCAGCAGTCTGCTAGGTCAGCCCCAGCATTTT | CASSLLGQPQHF | TRBV12-3/TRBV12-4 | 12 | TRBJ1-5 | . | many
TGTGCCAGCAGAGCATCCGCTTACTCTGGAAACACCATATATTTT | CASRASAYSGNTIYF | TRBV28 | 15 | TRBJ1-3 | . | few
TGTGCCAGCAGTCTCATACAGGGAGTGGATGGCTACACCTTC | CASSLIQGVDGYTF | TRBV6-2/TRBV6-3 | 14 | TRBJ1-2 | . | many
TGCAGTGCACCCAGAACGGGGGCCAATCAGCCCCAGCATTTT | CSAPRTGANQPQHF | TRBV20-1 | 14 | TRBJ1-5 | . | many
TGTGCCAGCAGCCCTCACCTCCGGGACTACAATGAGCAGTTCTTC | CASSPHLRDYNEQFF | TRBV13 | 15 | TRBJ2-1 | . | few
TGTGCCAGCAGTTTAGGTCGAAACTTCTACGAGCAGTACTTC | CASSLGRNFYEQYF | TRBV28 | 14 | TRBJ2-7 | . | many
TGTGCCAGTAGTATGCAGGGGGCGCGCTCCTACGAGCAGTACTTC | CASSMQGARSYEQYF | TRBV19 | 15 | TRBJ2-7 | TRBD1 | .
TGTGCCAGCAGTCCGCGACCAGGGGAGGGCGAGCAGTTCTTC | CASSPRPGEGEQFF | TRBV28 | 14 | TRBJ2-1 | . | few
TGTGCCACCAGTGATTTGCACCTCGGGGAGCTGTTTTTT | CATSDLHLGELFF | TRBV24-1 | 13 | TRBJ2-2 | . | few
TGTGCCACCGGATGGTCTTTGGCCACTGAAGCTTTCTTT | CATGWSLATEAFF | TRBV2 | 13 | TRBJ1-1 | . | .
TGTGCCTGGAGTGTAGGAGGATCCAACTCTGGAAACACCATATATTTT | CAWSVGGSNSGNTIYF | TRBV30 | 16 | TRBJ1-3 | . | .
TGTGCCAGCAGCCTCACAGGGGGAGGGCTGAAATACAATGAGCAGTTCTTC | CASSLTGGGLKYNEQFF | TRBV12-3/TRBV12-4 | 17 | TRBJ2-1 | . | many
TGTGCCAGCAGCTCCTTCGGCCAGTCAAGTGGCGAGCAGTACTTC | CASSSFGQSSGEQYF | TRBV7-9 | 15 | TRBJ2-7 | . | many
TGTGCCAGCAGTCCCGGACTAGCGGTCTCCTACGAGCAGTACTTC | CASSPGLAVSYEQYF | TRBV6-1 | 15 | TRBJ2-7 | TRBD2 | many
TGTGCCAGCAGTAACACAGGGTTGGGAGAGACCCAGTACTTC | CASSNTGLGETQYF | TRBV28 | 14 | TRBJ2-5 | . | many
TGCAGTGCTAGTAGGACAGGCGTAGAGACCCAGTACTTC | CSASRTGVETQYF | TRBV20-1 | 13 | TRBJ2-5 | TRBD1 | .
TGCAGCGTTGGCCCAGGGGCGAACCAAGAGACCCAGTACTTC | CSVGPGANQETQYF | TRBV29-1 | 14 | TRBJ2-5 | . | few
TGTGCCAGCTTCCAGGGGAGGGCCGGGGAGCTGTTTTTT | CASFQGRAGELFF | TRBV28 | 13 | TRBJ2-2 | . | .
TGTGCCACCAGCCGGGACAGGGGGGACGAGCAGTACTTC | CATSRDRGDEQYF | TRBV2 | 13 | TRBJ2-7 | TRBD1 | .
TGTGCCAGCAGCCGGAGCTGGAATGAAAAACTGTTTTTT | CASSRSWNEKLFF | TRBV7-9 | 13 | TRBJ1-4 | . | once